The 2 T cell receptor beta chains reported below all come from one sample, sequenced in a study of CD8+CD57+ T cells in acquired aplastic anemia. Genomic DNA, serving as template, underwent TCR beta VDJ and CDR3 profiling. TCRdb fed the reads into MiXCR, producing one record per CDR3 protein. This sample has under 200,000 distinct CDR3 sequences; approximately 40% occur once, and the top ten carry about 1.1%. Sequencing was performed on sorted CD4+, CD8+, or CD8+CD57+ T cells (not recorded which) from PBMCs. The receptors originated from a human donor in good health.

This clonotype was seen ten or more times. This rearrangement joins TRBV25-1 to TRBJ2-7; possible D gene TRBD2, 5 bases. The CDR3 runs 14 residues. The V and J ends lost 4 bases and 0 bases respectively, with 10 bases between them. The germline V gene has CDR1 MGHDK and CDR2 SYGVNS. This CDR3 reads CASSGAGGSYEQYF. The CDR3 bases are TGTGCCAGCAGTGGGGCGGGCGGCTCCTACGAGCAGTACTTC.

The DNA for the CDR3 is TGTGCCAGCATGGTGACAGGCGGCTACACCTTC. As protein: CASMVTGGYTF. This chain links TRBV2 with TRBJ1-2; weak D call: TRBD1 (6 bases). CDR3 length: 11 residues. Trimming left V 7 bases short and J 8 bases short, with 11 bases between. Germline V gene data show CDR1 as SNHLY and CDR2 as FYNNEI. Combining the CDR3 with reference TRBV2 and TRBJ1-2 gives the whole variable domain EPEVTQTPSHQVTQMGQEVILRCVPISNHLYFYWYRQILGQKVEFLVSFYNNEISEKSEIFDDQFSVERPDGSNFTLKIRSTKLEDSAMYFCASMVTGGYTFGSGTRLTVV.